The rows below give T cell receptor beta chains drawn from one sample of a study of cytomegalovirus exposure and HLA in healthy donors. Data came from immunoSEQ multiplex PCR; TCRdb stores just in-frame clones and leaves some out. This table has some 150,000 clones, approximately 91% appearing once. The sample consisted of PBMCs. All receptors come from a young woman in good health and CMV-seropositive. Both conserved end residues are part of each CDR3. A D gene is named only where the DNA matches it firmly. Only some rows state a clone size, as once, few, many or a class for expanded clones.

CDR3	DNA	D	J	size	V
CASSLLRLQGHNEQFF	TGTGCCAGCAGCTTACTTCGGCTACAGGGACACAATGAGCAGTTCTTC	.	TRBJ2-1	once	TRBV7-9
CSALPYRDSAEETQYF	TGCAGCGCCCTACCTTACCGGGACAGCGCCGAAGAGACCCAGTACTTC	TRBD1	TRBJ2-5	.	TRBV29-1
CAWNNFPRDRGRKGYGYTF	TGTGCCTGGAACAATTTCCCCCGGGACAGGGGGCGGAAGGGCTATGGCTACACCTTC	TRBD1	TRBJ1-2	.	TRBV30
CAWSVRGRAIDTQYF	TGTGCCTGGAGTGTACGTGGGAGGGCTATAGATACGCAGTATTTT	TRBD2	TRBJ2-3	.	TRBV30
CASSLGREINEQFF	TGTGCCAGCAGCTTAGGGCGGGAGATAAATGAGCAGTTCTTC	TRBD2	TRBJ2-1	.	TRBV11-3
CASSLAARGGYTF	TGTGCCAGCAGCTTAGCGGCTAGGGGAGGCTACACCTTC	.	TRBJ1-2	.	TRBV11-3
CASSYTWTGNFETQYF	TGTGCCAGCAGTTATACCTGGACAGGGAATTTTGAGACCCAGTACTTC	TRBD1	TRBJ2-5	.	TRBV6-5
CASSYRTGQETQYF	TGTGCCAGCAGCTACAGGACAGGACAAGAGACCCAGTACTTC	TRBD1	TRBJ2-5	.	TRBV7-2
CACSSGFSYEQYF	TGTGCCTGTTCATCGGGTTTCTCCTACGAGCAGTACTTC	.	TRBJ2-7	.	TRBV19
CASSAGEYNEQFF	TGTGCCAGCAGCGCGGGAGAATACAATGAGCAGTTCTTC	TRBD2	TRBJ2-1	.	TRBV6-1
CASSKGRLAPQSLQYF	TGTGCCAGCAGCAAAGGACGACTAGCCCCTCAAAGTCTGCAGTACTTC	TRBD2	TRBJ2-7	.	TRBV11-2
CATSSPDRGGETQYF	TGTGCCACCAGCAGCCCAGACAGGGGTGGGGAGACCCAGTACTTC	TRBD1	TRBJ2-5	.	TRBV15
CASSPPRGYEQYF	TGTGCCAGCAGTCCCCCACGGGGGTACGAGCAGTACTTC	.	TRBJ2-7	.	TRBV7-9
CSATGQGSTDTQYF	TGCAGCGCCACCGGACAGGGGAGCACAGATACGCAGTATTTT	TRBD1	TRBJ2-3	.	TRBV29-1
CASSLSSVPGELFF	TGTGCCAGCAGCTTATCCAGCGTCCCCGGGGAGCTGTTTTTT	.	TRBJ2-2	.	TRBV11-2
CASSDPGQGPKRPQYF	TGTGCCAGCAGTGACCCCGGACAGGGCCCCAAGAGGCCCCAGTACTTC	TRBD1	TRBJ2-5	.	TRBV28